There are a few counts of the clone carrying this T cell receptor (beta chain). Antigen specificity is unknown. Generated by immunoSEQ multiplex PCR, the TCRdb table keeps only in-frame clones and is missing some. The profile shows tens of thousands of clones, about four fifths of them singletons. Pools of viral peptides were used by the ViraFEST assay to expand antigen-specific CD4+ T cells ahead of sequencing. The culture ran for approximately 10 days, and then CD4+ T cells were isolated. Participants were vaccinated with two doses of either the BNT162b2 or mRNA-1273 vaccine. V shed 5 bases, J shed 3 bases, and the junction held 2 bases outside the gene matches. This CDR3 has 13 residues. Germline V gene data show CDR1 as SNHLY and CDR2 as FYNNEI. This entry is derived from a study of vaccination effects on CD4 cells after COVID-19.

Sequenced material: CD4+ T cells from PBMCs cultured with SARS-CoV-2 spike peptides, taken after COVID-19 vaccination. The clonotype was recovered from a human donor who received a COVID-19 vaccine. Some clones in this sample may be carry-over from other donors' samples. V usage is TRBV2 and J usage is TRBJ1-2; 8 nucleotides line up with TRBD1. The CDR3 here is CASSSTGDYGYTF. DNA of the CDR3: TGTGCCAGCAGTTCGACAGGGGACTATGGCTACACCTTC.